This T cell receptor beta chain was found in a study of shared clonotypes between healthy human individuals. Turning to the study itself: A donor's plate count was three for CD4 naive and three for CD4 memory; CD8 naive had two and CD8 memory one. Study-wide findings and caveats: Generally, naive subsets (rather than memory subsets) showed larger estimated richness.

Each donor was a Caucasian adult residing in Nashville, Tennessee. CD4+ cell separation produced CD45RA+ naive and CD45RA-negative memory subsets. On this clone: Its antigen is currently unknown.

Germline V lookup: CDR1 SGHDN, CDR2 FVKESK. The CDR3 runs to 15 residues. Between the trimmed V and J ends, which lost 4 bases and 2 bases, there was a span of 15 bases. Only in-frame clones appear in the TCRdb table, and some are missing; sequencing was by immunoSEQ multiplex PCR. The table lists about 2.3 million clones, 85% to 95% of them singletons. The sequenced sample consisted of naive CD4+ T cells from PBMCs. As to subset: CD45RA+ positively selected. The TCR sequence derives from a man younger than 35 in good health. Some clones in this sample may be carry-over from other donors' samples. The chain uses TRBV14 and TRBJ2-7; D perhaps matches TRBD2 (6 bases). CDR3 loop: CASSPPGGGTYEQYF. CDR3 bases: TGTGCCAGCAGCCCCCCCGGCGGAGGGACCTACGAGCAGTACTTC.